The 9 T cell receptor beta chains reported below all come from one sample, sequenced in a study of tumor and adjacent non-tumor tissue in lung cancer. TCRbeta libraries were built with three rounds of nested PCR, modified from ARM-PCR. MiXCR, applied by TCRdb to the multiplex PCR reads, yields one record per CDR3 protein. The table records about 110,000 distinct CDR3 sequences, around 80% of them present only once. RNA was extracted from bulk tissue without any cell sorting. Sequencing used lung tumor tissue. The source of these receptors is an older woman with non-small cell lung cancer.

This clonotype has only one observation. This chain connects TRBV6-1 to TRBJ2-1, with 10 bases identical to TRBD2. J was trimmed by 15 bases and V by 7 bases; bases with no gene match: 6. The CDR3 is 11 amino acids. The V gene's germline CDR1 is MNHNS and CDR2 SASEGT. The CDR3 nucleotides are TGTGCCAGCATGGCCCTAGCGGGGGCGTTCTTC. This translates into CASMALAGAFF.

Regarding this clonotype: A much larger clone differs by one base, so this may be a read error. The rearrangement links TRBV6-6 to TRBJ1-1; D call uncertain. The CDR3 is 11 residues long. V lost 6 bases and J lost 11, with 13 bases in between. The germline V gene encodes CDR1 MNHNY and CDR2 SVGAGI (reference sequence). The CDR3 sequence: CASSLQSSAFF. The CDR3 DNA reads TGTGCCAGCAGCCTACAGAGTTCGGCTTTCTTT.

Of note for this clonotype: A read error may account for a junction end that differs from germline. This chain connects TRBV4-2 to TRBJ2-3, with D maybe TRBD2 (6 bases). CDR1 is LGHNA, CDR2 YNFKEQ, per germline. The CDR3 sequence is 16 residues long. The CDR3 is CTSSQVRLDTTDTQFF. CDR3 in DNA: TGTACCAGCAGCCAAGTAAGACTAGACACCACAGATACGCAGTTTTTT.

The rearrangement joins TRBV28 to TRBJ2-5; a weak D match, TRBD2 (6 bases). CDR1 and CDR2 (germline): MDHEN, SYDVKM. The length of the CDR3 is 15 residues. V lost 6 bases and J 0 bases, leaving 14 bases between the germline ends. Here the CDR3 DNA reads TGTGCCAGCAGGATGACTAGAACCAACCAAGAGACCCAGTACTTC. Translated, it gives CASRMTRTNQETQYF.

To note about this clonotype: With a much larger clone just one base away, this may be a read error. It is likely a read error, because the conserved phenylalanine at the end of the CDR3 is missing. This rearrangement joins TRBV20-1 to TRBJ1-4; 9 bases map to TRBD1. J lost 0 bases, V lost 3 bases, and 2 bases had no gene match. Germline CDR1 DFQATT, CDR2 SNEGSKA (reference sequence). This CDR3 has 15 amino acids. CDR3 amino acids: CSASRTGATNEKLFY. The CDR3 region has the DNA TGCAGTGCTAGCCGGACAGGGGCAACTAATGAAAAACTGTTTTAT.

On this clonotype: The conserved phenylalanine or tryptophan normally closing the CDR3 is absent here, so this likely arose from a read error. The DNA is omitted, as the CDR3 cannot be located on it reliably, and the CDR3 follows TCRdb's listing. The gene calls are TRBV11-2 and TRBJ1-5; the listed D gene, TRBD1, was not tested against the DNA. Germline V gives CDR1 SGHAT, CDR2 FQNNGV. 13 amino acids form the CDR3, both terminal residues included. The CDR3 sequence: CASTRDRGQPQLY.

With respect to this clonotype: A read error may produce the germline difference seen at one junction end. The V call is TRBV6-5, the J call TRBJ1-6, with 12 bases matching TRBD1. The CDR3 has 18 amino acids. Germline-derived CDR1 and CDR2 are MNHEY and SVGAGI. The CDR3 nucleotides read TGTGCCAGCAATTACGCGATCCCGGGACAGGGGGCTAATTCACCCCTCCACTTT. Its protein product is CASNYAIPGQGANSPLHF.

In regard to this clonotype: Because the CDR3 is missing its conserved closing phenylalanine or tryptophan, this is likely a read error. The CDR3 sequence is CASILNSGRGTEAFY. The CDR3 nucleotides read TGTGCCAGCATCTTAAATTCGGGGAGAGGCACTGAAGCTTTCTAT. This chain links TRBV11-3 with TRBJ1-1, with D hard to call. Germline loops: CDR1 SGHNT, CDR2 YENEEA. CDR3 length equals 15 residues.

The genes are TRBV11-1 and TRBJ1-1, with D tentatively TRBD1 (5 bases). The CDR3 totals 15 residues. From germline, CDR1 is SGHAT and CDR2 FQDESV (reference sequence). V was trimmed by 8 bases and J by 0 bases, leaving 16 bases between them. The CDR3 DNA reads TGTGCCAGCTCAAGGGACCGCCCAATGAACACTGAAGCTTTCTTT. Translation gives CASSRDRPMNTEAFF.